The next 22 T cell receptor beta chains were all read from a single sample in a study of Ad26.COV2.S vaccination and SARS-CoV-2 variants. Libraries were prepared by immunoSEQ multiplex PCR; TCRdb keeps only in-frame clonotypes and omits some of them. The sample consists of more than 150,000 clones, approximately 88% of them appearing once. Sequenced material: peripheral blood, taken after recovery from COVID-19. The receptors come from a human donor who had recovered from COVID-19.

The chain carries TRBV5-5 and TRBJ2-5; perhaps D is TRBD1 or TRBD2 (5 bases each). The CDR3 contains 14 residues. V gave up 2 bases and J gave up 5 bases, with 13 bases separating them. Germline values: CDR1 SGHKS, CDR2 YYEKEE (reference sequence). The CDR3 protein is CASSLGDDVETQYF. The CDR3 DNA reads as TGTGCCAGCAGCTTAGGGGACGACGTTGAGACCCAGTACTTC.

This chain uses TRBV2 with TRBJ2-2; TRBD2 is a possible D gene (7 bases). The CDR3 contains 15 residues. Germline assignment: CDR1 SNHLY and CDR2 FYNNEI. The V end was cut by 7 bases, the J end by 4 bases, with 16 bases between. The CDR3 is CASKGEGIATGELFF. CDR3 nucleotides: TGTGCCAGCAAGGGGGAGGGCATCGCCACCGGGGAGCTGTTTTTT.

This chain connects TRBV5-4 to TRBJ2-3; 7 nucleotides agree with TRBD2. V was clipped by 5 bases and J by 2 bases; unmatched bases: 5. Per the germline V gene, CDR1 is SGHNT and CDR2 is YYREEE (reference sequence). The CDR3 has 14 residues. CDR3 amino acids: CASSRGLLTDTQYF. The CDR3 DNA is TGTGCCAGCAGTAGGGGACTACTCACAGATACGCAGTATTTT.

V gene TRBV10-3 combines with J gene TRBJ1-1; D gene ambiguous. The V end lost 3 bases, the J end lost 2 bases, and 13 bases lay between the germline ends. This CDR3 contains 15 residues. Germline V gene data show CDR1 as ENHRY and CDR2 as SYGVKD. For the CDR3, the DNA is TGTGCCATCAGTGATTCTCGTATACCAAACACTGAAGCTTTCTTT. Amino acid sequence: CAISDSRIPNTEAFF.

This clone was detected only once. The V call is TRBV28, the J call TRBJ1-2, with D unresolved. This CDR3 spans 13 amino acids. Germline V gene sequence: CDR1 MDHEN, CDR2 SYDVKM. Deletions cut 7 bases from V and 2 bases from J, with 11 bases between. The CDR3 DNA follows: TGTGCCAGCACTCTAACCCTAAACTATGGCTACACCTTC. It yields the protein CASTLTLNYGYTF.

V usage is TRBV7-9 and J usage is TRBJ1-2, with a tentative D call TRBD1 (5 bases). V lost 5 bases and J lost 4, with 23 bases in between. The CDR3 is 17 amino acids. CDR1 is SEHNR and CDR2 is FQNEAQ in the germline V gene (reference sequence). This CDR3 is CASSGDGPGAGLYGYTF. The DNA of the CDR3 is TGTGCCAGCAGCGGAGACGGTCCCGGGGCGGGCCTCTATGGCTACACCTTC.

This chain uses TRBV25-1 with TRBJ2-4, with D tentatively TRBD1 (5 bases). Germline V lookup: CDR1 MGHDK, CDR2 SYGVNS. V shed 8 bases and J shed 7 bases, with 9 bases lying between them. The CDR3 consists of 11 residues. Here the CDR3 DNA reads TGTGCCAGCGCCTCAGGGAACATTCAGTACTTC. Its translation: CASASGNIQYF. Variable domain in full (rest from reference TRBV25-1 and TRBJ2-4): EADIYQTPRYLVIGTGKKITLECSQTMGHDKMYWYQQDPGMELHLIHYSYGVNSTEKGDLSSESTVSRIRTEHFPLTLESARPSHTSQYLCASASGNIQYFGAGTRLSVL.

In this sample, this clone turned up once. The rearrangement uses TRBV7-2 and TRBJ2-1; 14 bases map to TRBD2. Germline V gene sequence: CDR1 SGHTA, CDR2 FQGNSA. The CDR3 spans 17 residues. The V segment lost 5 bases and the J segment 9 bases; nucleotides outside the gene matches: 12. CDR3 loop: CASSPGLAGGASGEQFF. The DNA for the CDR3 is TGTGCCAGCAGCCCCGGACTAGCGGGAGGAGCGAGTGGTGAGCAGTTCTTC.

On this clone: Other DNA sequences within the sample encode an identical CDR3. The chain couples TRBV7-9 to TRBJ2-1; D is uncertain. Germline V gene sequence: CDR1 SEHNR, CDR2 FQNEAQ (reference sequence). The CDR3 extends over 13 amino acids. Trimming stripped 5 bases from V and 4 bases from J, with 9 bases between. The CDR3 region has the DNA TGTGCCAGCAGCCTTGACTCGTACAATGAGCAGTTCTTC. Its translation: CASSLDSYNEQFF.

The rearrangement uses TRBV7-9 and TRBJ2-2, with D maybe TRBD1 (6 bases). The CDR3 loop spans 17 amino acids. Germline lookup yields CDR1 SEHNR and CDR2 FQNEAQ (reference sequence). Trimming took 1 base from V and 4 from J, leaving 16 bases between them. The CDR3, as DNA: TGTGCCAGCAGCTTAGAGGGGGTAGCCCTTATCACCGGGGAGCTGTTTTTT. Its translation is CASSLEGVALITGELFF.

The chain has TRBV4-1 and TRBJ2-5; possibly TRBD1 for D (6 bases). CDR1 is MGHRA, CDR2 YSYEKL, per germline. Trimming took off 0 bases at V and 4 bases at J, with 6 bases between the two ends. CDR3 length: 13 residues. The CDR3 loop is CASSQEQGETQYF. The CDR3 coding sequence is TGCGCCAGCAGCCAAGAACAGGGAGAGACCCAGTACTTC.

The chain carries TRBV2 and TRBJ2-2; the D gene is possibly TRBD2 (6 bases). CDR3 length: 15 amino acids. Germline lookup yields CDR1 SNHLY and CDR2 FYNNEI. Between the trimmed V and J ends, which lost 5 bases and 7 bases, there was a span of 17 bases. Here the CDR3 reads CASSRAGPRDGELFF. The CDR3 DNA is TGTGCCAGCAGTAGGGCGGGACCCCGCGACGGGGAGCTGTTTTTT.

This chain links TRBV19 with TRBJ2-6; D remains unclear. This CDR3 spans 16 amino acids. Germline CDR1 reads LNHDA; CDR2 reads SQIVND (reference sequence). V lost 3 bases and J 2 bases, leaving 11 bases between the germline ends. The CDR3 spells CASSISRSTGANVLTF. CDR3 DNA sequence: TGTGCCAGTAGTATTTCGCGGAGCACTGGGGCCAACGTCCTGACTTTC.

The gene calls are TRBV28 and TRBJ2-5, with 11 nucleotides matching TRBD2. The CDR3 totals 16 residues. Looked up from germline, CDR1 is MDHEN and CDR2 is SYDVKM. V shed 0 bases and J 5 bases; nucleotides not matched to a gene: 5. CDR3 coding DNA: TGTGCCAGCAGTTTATGGGTAGCGGGGGGGCAGGAGACCCAGTACTTC. Amino acids: CASSLWVAGGQETQYF.

This chain connects TRBV27 to TRBJ2-6; D call uncertain. The CDR3 runs to 15 residues. V lost 2 bases and J 2 bases, leaving 7 bases between the germline ends. Germline values: CDR1 MNHEY, CDR2 SMNVEV (reference sequence). The CDR3 sequence is CASSLMGPGANVLTF. The CDR3 DNA is TGTGCCAGCAGTTTAATGGGCCCTGGGGCCAACGTCCTGACTTTC.

The chain recombines TRBV27 with TRBJ1-2; no clear D. V lost 6 bases to trimming and J lost 7 bases, with 18 bases between them. The CDR3 spans 14 residues. Germline V gene lookup returns CDR1 MNHEY and CDR2 SMNVEV (reference sequence). The DNA of the CDR3 is TGTGCCAGCAGATCTATGGACGGGTTTCTTGGCTACACCTTC. It yields the protein CASRSMDGFLGYTF.

V and J are TRBV28 and TRBJ1-5; D gene ambiguous. V lost 4 bases and J lost 0, with 13 bases in between. Germline assignment: CDR1 MDHEN and CDR2 SYDVKM. The CDR3 sequence is 16 residues long. The CDR3 protein is CASSSVSYYSNQPQHF. DNA for the CDR3: TGTGCCAGCAGTTCCGTATCTTACTATAGCAATCAGCCCCAGCATTTT.

V gene TRBV6-5 combines with J gene TRBJ2-1, with TRBD1 matching 9 bases. V was pared by 4 bases and J by 4 bases, with 5 bases of the junction left unmatched. The CDR3 length is 15 residues. CDR1 is MNHEY, CDR2 SVGAGI, per germline. Here the CDR3 DNA reads TGTGCCAGCAGTTTCGGGGGGACAGGGTACAATGAGCAGTTCTTC. Its protein product is CASSFGGTGYNEQFF.

The chain combines TRBV24-1 with TRBJ2-3; 8 nucleotides match TRBD1. Germline assignment: CDR1 KGHDR and CDR2 SFDVKD. The CDR3 consists of 14 residues. Trimming removed 3 bases from V and 5 bases from J; junction bases left unmatched: 3. The CDR3 nucleotides read TGTGCCACCAGTGATCCGACAGGGGAAGATACGCAGTATTTT. The encoded protein is CATSDPTGEDTQYF.

V usage is TRBV4-2 and J usage is TRBJ1-3, with TRBD1 as a possible D gene (6 bases). Germline-derived CDR1 and CDR2 are LGHNA and YNFKEQ. The CDR3 runs 15 residues. Trimming took 4 bases from V and 2 from J, leaving 12 bases between them. The CDR3 region is CASSPYRETGNTIYF. The CDR3 DNA sequence: TGTGCCAGCAGCCCCTACAGGGAAACTGGAAACACCATATATTTT.

The CDR3 nucleotides are TGTGCCAGCAGTTACAGTTCCGGCCCCTCGAACACTGAAGCTTTCTTT. Translated: CASSYSSGPSNTEAFF. The rearrangement links TRBV6-5 to TRBJ1-1; unclear D gene. The V and J ends lost 2 bases and 1 base respectively, with 14 bases between them. The CDR3 spans 16 residues. Looked up from germline, CDR1 is MNHEY and CDR2 is SVGAGI.

The V and J genes are TRBV29-1 and TRBJ2-3, with 11 bases aligning to TRBD2. CDR3 size: 16 residues. J gave up 8 bases and V 1 base, and 11 bases lay outside the gene matches. Germline CDR1 and CDR2: SQVTM and ANQGSEA. For the CDR3, the DNA is TGCAGCGTTGAAGGTCTTATAGCGGGAGGGCCGTTTACGCAGTATTTT. This codes for CSVEGLIAGGPFTQYF.